This is a list of T cell receptor beta chains from one sample in a study of human T cells and chemical hapten exposure. Each CDR3 protein gets one entry after TCRdb re-called the RACE reads with MiXCR. The sample contains 90,000 to 110,000 distinct CDR3 sequences, about a tenth of which appear only once. The starting material was whole blood, obtained in connection with sensitization to the hapten diphenylcyclopropenone (DPC). Receptors originate from a woman in her 40s with alopecia areata. Some clones in this sample may be carry-over from other donors' samples. Both conserved end residues are part of each CDR3. A D gene is named only where the DNA matches it firmly. A clone size is listed for some rows: how often the clone was seen (once, few, many), or a class if it is expanded.

TRBJ1-1,TRBV5-1,NA,few,CASSTGVVVMAEAFF,TGCGCCAGCAGCACAGGCGTAGTGGTCATGGCTGAAGCTTTCTTT
TRBJ1-1,TRBV9,NA,NA,CASSVGSTGTAFF,TGTGCCAGCAGCGTAGGGTCGACGGGTACGGCTTTCTTT
TRBJ1-5,TRBV6-5,NA,NA,CASSRRRDQPQHF,TGTGCCAGCAGTCGGCGCCGGGACCAGCCCCAGCATTTT
TRBJ2-7,TRBV7-9,TRBD1,many,CASSNRDRDDSYEQYF,TGTGCCAGCAGCAACCGGGACAGGGACGATTCCTACGAGCAGTACTTC
TRBJ2-5,TRBV19,NA,NA,CASSIGPGQTEYF,TGTGCCAGTAGTATTGGGCCGGGGCAGACGGAGTACTTC
TRBJ1-2,TRBV29-1,NA,many,CSVGFSRGTNYGYTF,TGCAGCGTCGGGTTTAGTCGTGGGACTAACTATGGCTACACCTTC
TRBJ1-1,TRBV11-1,TRBD1,few,CASNGQENTEAFF,TGTGCCAGCAACGGACAGGAGAACACTGAAGCTTTCTTT
TRBJ1-3,TRBV18,NA,NA,CASSLPGRNTIYF,TGTGCCAGCTCACTGCCCGGAAGAAACACCATATATTTT
TRBJ1-2,TRBV7-2,NA,NA,CASSLDRGTNYGYTF,TGTGCCAGCAGCTTAGACAGAGGAACTAACTATGGCTACACCTTC
TRBJ1-5,TRBV7-2,NA,many,CASGLYSNQPQHF,TGTGCCAGCGGACTGTATAGCAATCAGCCCCAGCATTTT
TRBJ1-3,TRBV6-6,TRBD1,NA,CASSQGTGGLSGNTIYF,TGTGCCAGCAGTCAGGGGACAGGGGGACTCTCTGGAAACACCATATATTTT